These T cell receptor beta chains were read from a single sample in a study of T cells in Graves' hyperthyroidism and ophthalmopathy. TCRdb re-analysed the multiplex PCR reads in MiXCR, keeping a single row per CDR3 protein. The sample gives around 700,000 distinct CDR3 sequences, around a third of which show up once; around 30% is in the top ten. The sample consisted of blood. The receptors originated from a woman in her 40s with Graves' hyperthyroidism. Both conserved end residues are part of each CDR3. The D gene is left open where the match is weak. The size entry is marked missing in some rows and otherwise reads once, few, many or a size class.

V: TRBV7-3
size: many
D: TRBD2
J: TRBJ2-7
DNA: TGTGCCAGCAGCCCGCTTGCGGGAGGCTCCTACGAGCAGTACTTC
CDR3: CASSPLAGGSYEQYF

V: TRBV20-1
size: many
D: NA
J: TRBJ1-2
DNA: TGCAGTGCTAGTCTGCGGGGTGGGGGCGTTGGTTATGGCTACACCTTC
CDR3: CSASLRGGGVGYGYTF

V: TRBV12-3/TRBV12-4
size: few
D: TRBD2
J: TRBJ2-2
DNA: TGTGCCAGCAGTTTACTCGGGACTACGAACACCGGGGAGCTGTTTTTT
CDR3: CASSLLGTTNTGELFF

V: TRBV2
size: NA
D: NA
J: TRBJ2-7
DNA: TGTGCCAGCAGCTCCTACAGGGGAGGGTCCTACGAGCAGTACTTC
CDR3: CASSSYRGGSYEQYF

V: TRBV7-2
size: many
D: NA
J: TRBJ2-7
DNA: TGTGCCAGCAGCTCGCTTGGTGTTGGGACGTCCGAGCAGTACTTC
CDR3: CASSSLGVGTSEQYF

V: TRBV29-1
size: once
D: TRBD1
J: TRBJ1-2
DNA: TGCAGCCTAAGGGACAGGGGTAATGGCTACACCTTC
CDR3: CSLRDRGNGYTF

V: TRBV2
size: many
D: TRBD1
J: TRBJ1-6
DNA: TGTGCCAGCGTACTTAACAGGGGAAGGGGCAATTCACCCCTCCACTTT
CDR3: CASVLNRGRGNSPLHF

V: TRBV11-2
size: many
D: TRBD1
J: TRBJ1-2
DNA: TGTGCCAGCAGCCACCAGACAGGGAGGGATGGCTACACCTTC
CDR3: CASSHQTGRDGYTF

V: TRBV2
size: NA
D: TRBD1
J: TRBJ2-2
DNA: TGTGCCAGCAGTTCGGACAGGGGGGAGCTGTTTTTT
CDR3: CASSSDRGELFF

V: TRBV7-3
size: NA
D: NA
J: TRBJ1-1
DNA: TGTGCCAGCAGTGGGGCTGAAGCTTTCTTT
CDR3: CASSGAEAFF

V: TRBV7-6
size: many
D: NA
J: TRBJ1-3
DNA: TGTGCCAGCAGCTTAGGAGGGGCCTCTGGAAACACCATATATTTT
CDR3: CASSLGGASGNTIYF

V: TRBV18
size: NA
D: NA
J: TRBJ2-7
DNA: TGTGCCAGCTCACCAAGCTCGGTGGGGGACGAGCAGTACTTC
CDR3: CASSPSSVGDEQYF

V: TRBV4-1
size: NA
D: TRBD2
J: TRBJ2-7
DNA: TGCGCCAGCAGCTCGGGACTAGTCCACGAGCAGTACTTC
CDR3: CASSSGLVHEQYF

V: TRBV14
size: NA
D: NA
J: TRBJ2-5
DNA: TGTGCCAGCAGCCAAGACAGGTTATCGGAGACCCAGTACTTC
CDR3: CASSQDRLSETQYF

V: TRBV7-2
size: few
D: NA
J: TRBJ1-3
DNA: TGTGCCAGCAGCTTAGCGACCGGGGGTTTCGGGTCTGGAAACACCATATATTTT
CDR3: CASSLATGGFGSGNTIYF

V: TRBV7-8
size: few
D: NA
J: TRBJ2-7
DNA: TGTGCCAGCAGCTTAAATCCCGCGGGTATGATCTACGAGCAGTACTTC
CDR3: CASSLNPAGMIYEQYF

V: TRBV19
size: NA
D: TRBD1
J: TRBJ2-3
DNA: TGTGCCAGTAGTTTCCCCGGACAGGGGAGCACGCAGTATTTT
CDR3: CASSFPGQGSTQYF

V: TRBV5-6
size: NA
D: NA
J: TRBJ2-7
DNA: TGTGCCAGCAGCTTGTTAGACACCACCTACGAGCAGTACTTC
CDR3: CASSLLDTTYEQYF

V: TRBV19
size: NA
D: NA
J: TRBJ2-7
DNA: TGTGCCAGTAGTCCCCTCAGACCCCCCTACGAGCAGTACTTC
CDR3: CASSPLRPPYEQYF

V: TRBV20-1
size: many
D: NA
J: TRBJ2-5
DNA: TGCAGTGCTAGAGGTCGACCCCACCCAGAGACCCAGTACTTC
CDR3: CSARGRPHPETQYF

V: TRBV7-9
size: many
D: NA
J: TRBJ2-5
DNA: TGTGCCAGCAGCTCCCGACTAGGAGCGGGAGAGACCCAGTACTTC
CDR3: CASSSRLGAGETQYF